This T cell receptor (beta chain) came from a study of T cell responses to AZD1222 COVID-19 vaccine. CDR1 and CDR2 from the germline V gene are MGHRA and YSYEKL. The CDR3 consists of 15 residues. The ends lost 4 bases at V and 8 bases at J; junction bases unmatched: 10. Findings and caveats of the study: After two AZD1222 doses, spike-specific TCR breadth and depth rose versus day 0. White British people made up most donors, females outnumbered males, and clonal diversity was possibly underestimated. Regions left unmutated in variants are reportedly the target of nearly half of spike-specific TCRs. CD4 TCRs covered the whole spike, strongest at regions 160-218 and 743-854.

About this clone: The antigen is undetermined.

The data were produced by immunoSEQ multiplex PCR, yet TCRdb's version contains in-frame clones alone and is incomplete. The profile covers just over 60,000 clones, with approximately 80% appearing a single time and about 14% taken by the ten largest. V is TRBV4-1 and J is TRBJ2-1; 8 bases are a match to TRBD1. The sequenced sample was peripheral blood, obtained on day 0 of AZD1222 vaccination. The TCR sequence derives from an adult in good health. The CDR3 DNA reads TGCGCCAGCAGCCCTCGGACAGGGAGGATCGATGAGCAGTTCTTC. Translation: CASSPRTGRIDEQFF.